The 9 T cell receptor beta chains given below trace back to one sample, sequenced in a study of blood T cell repertoires in COVID-19. Libraries were prepared by immunoSEQ multiplex PCR; TCRdb keeps only in-frame clonotypes and omits some of them. Of around 77,000 clones listed, roughly 90% are singletons. Sequencing input: peripheral blood. Receptor source: an older woman with active COVID-19.

The chain couples TRBV9 to TRBJ2-1; D gene ambiguous. The CDR3 contains 16 residues. Germline lookup yields CDR1 SGDLS and CDR2 YYNGEE. V was pared by 3 bases and J by 0 bases, with 13 bases between. For the CDR3, the DNA is TGTGCCAGCAGCGGCTGGAGCCCTCTCTCCTACAATGAGCAGTTCTTC. It specifies CASSGWSPLSYNEQFF.

The J gene is TRBJ2-7, the V gene TRBV3-1 (or the pseudogene TRBV3-2); weak D call: TRBD2 (7 bases). Trimming removed 6 bases at V and 7 bases at J, with 22 bases between. In germline, CDR1 is LGHDT, CDR2 YNNKEL (reference sequence). There are 15 residues in the CDR3. In DNA, the CDR3 is TGTGCCAGCAGTCAAAATGACAGGCCCGGGGGGGAGCAGTACTTC. Protein sequence: CASSQNDRPGGEQYF.

The chain employs TRBV12-3 or TRBV12-4 and TRBJ2-3, with a weak D call TRBD1 (6 bases). This CDR3 is built from 12 residues. The V gene lost 5 bases and the J gene lost 5 bases, with 8 bases spanning the gap. Written as DNA, the CDR3 is TGTGCCAGCAGTCCACAGGGAGATACGCAGTATTTT. Translated: CASSPQGDTQYF.

J is TRBJ2-1 and V is TRBV24-1; TRBD1 might be the D (5 bases). Germline values: CDR1 KGHDR, CDR2 SFDVKD. V lost 5 bases, J lost 5 bases, and 12 bases lay in between. This CDR3 spans 14 amino acids. CDR3 nucleotides: TGTGCCACCAGTGTGGGGCTAGTCGACAATGAGCAGTTCTTC. This translates into CATSVGLVDNEQFF.

V usage is TRBV28 and J usage is TRBJ2-1, with D possibly called TRBD1 or TRBD2 (9 bases each). V lost 3 bases and J lost 7, with 34 bases in between. CDR1 is MDHEN, CDR2 SYDVKM, per germline. The CDR3 runs 21 residues. The CDR3, as DNA: TGTGCCAGCAGTTTTACAGGGGGCCTTTTCCGAGCGGGAGGATGGGGGAATGAGCAGTTCTTC. The encoded protein is CASSFTGGLFRAGGWGNEQFF.

The rearrangement uses TRBV3-1 (or the pseudogene TRBV3-2) and TRBJ2-1; 11 bases match TRBD2. Trimming at V came to 2 bases and at J to 9 bases, leaving 9 bases not matched to a gene. This CDR3 is built from 16 residues. In germline, CDR1 is LGHDT, CDR2 YNNKEL (reference sequence). The CDR3 nucleotides are TGTGCCAGCAGCCAACTCGGGACTAGCGGTGGAGGTGAGCAGTTCTTC. Translated, it gives CASSQLGTSGGGEQFF.

V gene TRBV5-5 combines with J gene TRBJ1-4; D is perhaps TRBD1 (5 bases). The CDR3 runs 14 residues. Germline V gene lookup returns CDR1 SGHKS and CDR2 YYEKEE (reference sequence). V lost 0 bases, J lost 10 bases, and 13 bases lay in between. CDR3 loop: CASSLEVGRGKLFF. The CDR3 nucleotides are TGTGCCAGCAGCTTGGAGGTCGGGAGGGGAAAACTGTTTTTT.

The chain employs TRBV24-1 and TRBJ2-7; TRBD2 is a possible D gene (5 bases). The CDR3 has 12 residues. V was clipped by 2 bases and J by 7 bases, with 8 bases between them. Germline CDR1 KGHDR, CDR2 SFDVKD. The CDR3 DNA reads TGTGCCACCAGTGATTACACGGGGGAGCAGTACTTC. Residues: CATSDYTGEQYF.

The chain has TRBV7-9 and TRBJ2-1; D is unresolved. V was clipped by 1 base and J by 10 bases, with 8 bases between them. This CDR3 comprises 12 residues. Per germline, CDR1 SEHNR and CDR2 FQNEAQ (reference sequence). CDR3: CASSLVDSEQFF. The CDR3 nucleotides are TGTGCCAGCAGCTTAGTAGACTCGGAGCAGTTCTTC.